These 8 T cell receptor beta chains were all obtained from the same sample, sequenced in a study of blood T cell repertoires in COVID-19. Measured with immunoSEQ multiplex PCR; TCRdb has only the in-frame clones, and not every one. The sample lists 250,000 or so clones, about 86% occurring once. The sequenced sample was PBMCs or T cells enriched from blood (not recorded which). These receptors were taken from a man aged 45-65 years who had recovered from COVID-19.

The CDR3 sequence: CASSEAQDQELISYTF. The DNA for the CDR3 is TGTGCCAGCAGTGAGGCACAGGACCAAGAATTAATCAGCTACACCTTC. The J gene is TRBJ1-2, the V gene TRBV6-4; TRBD1 might be the D (5 bases). The CDR3 runs 16 residues. The V and J ends lost 3 bases and 9 bases respectively, with 23 bases between them. CDR1 and CDR2 from the germline V gene are MRHNA and SNTAGT.

The chain couples TRBV18 to TRBJ1-5; 7 bases fit TRBD1. Germline assignment: CDR1 KGHSH and CDR2 LQKENI. CDR3 length: 17 residues. Trimming took 6 bases from V and 6 from J; bases not matched to a gene: 17. DNA of the CDR3: TGTGCCAGCTCCCCTTCTCTTGCGAGGGGGCGCGTTCAGCCCCAGCATTTT. Residues: CASSPSLARGRVQPQHF.

V gene TRBV7-2 combines with J gene TRBJ1-2, with TRBD1 matching 7 bases. The length of the CDR3 is 13 residues. V shed 5 bases and J 4 bases; nucleotides not matched to a gene: 4. Germline V lookup: CDR1 SGHTA, CDR2 FQGNSA. In nucleotides, the CDR3 is TGTGCCAGCAGCGATCGACAGGGCTATGGCTACACCTTC. It specifies CASSDRQGYGYTF.

The rearrangement joins TRBV18 to TRBJ2-7, with TRBD2 identical over 7 bases. Per the germline V gene, CDR1 is KGHSH and CDR2 is LQKENI. The CDR3 runs to 15 residues. Trimming took 3 bases from V and 7 from J; bases not matched to a gene: 12. The DNA of the CDR3 is TGTGCCAGCTCACCCCGCGGGACTACCTCCTGGGAGCAGTACTTC. Amino acid sequence: CASSPRGTTSWEQYF.

This rearrangement joins TRBV12-3 or TRBV12-4 to TRBJ2-7, with 10 bases matching TRBD2. The J segment lost 12 bases and the V segment lost 6 bases, leaving 11 bases of the junction unmatched. The CDR3 totals 13 residues. CDR3 loop: CASSPSGRAPRYF. CDR3 coding DNA: TGTGCCAGCAGCCCGAGCGGGAGGGCCCCCCGGTACTTC.

V is TRBV7-2 and J is TRBJ2-4; TRBD1 is a possible D gene (6 bases). Trimming took 2 bases from V and 2 from J, leaving 10 bases between them. Looked up from germline, CDR1 is SGHTA and CDR2 is FQGNSA. This CDR3 region has 15 residues. CDR3 region: CASSLFRGTKNIQYF. The CDR3 DNA follows: TGTGCCAGCAGCTTATTCAGGGGAACCAAAAACATTCAGTACTTC.

The table lists this clone with many counts. This chain links TRBV6-1 with TRBJ2-7, with 10 bases fitting TRBD1. CDR3 length: 15 amino acids. Germline lookup yields CDR1 MNHNS and CDR2 SASEGT. V dropped 5 bases and J dropped 2; count of bases not matched to a gene: 6. The CDR3 DNA reads TGTGCCAGCAGTCTGGACAGGGGGGACACCTACGAGCAGTACTTC. Encoded protein: CASSLDRGDTYEQYF.

The chain links TRBV7-8 to TRBJ2-1; 9 positions agree with TRBD2. Trimming took 4 bases from V and 1 from J; bases not matched to a gene: 5. Germline CDR1 reads SGHVS; CDR2 reads FQNEAQ. The CDR3 is 16 amino acids. CDR3 residues: CASSSPSGRSYNEQFF. The CDR3 DNA reads as TGTGCCAGCAGCTCCCCCAGCGGGAGGTCCTACAATGAGCAGTTCTTC. Drawing the rest from reference TRBV7-8 and TRBJ2-1, the complete variable domain is GAGVSQSPRYKVAKRGQDVALRCDPISGHVSLFWYQQALGQGPEFLTYFQNEAQLDKSGLPSDRFFAERPEGSVSTLKIQRTQQEDSAVYLCASSSPSGRSYNEQFFGPGTRLTVL.